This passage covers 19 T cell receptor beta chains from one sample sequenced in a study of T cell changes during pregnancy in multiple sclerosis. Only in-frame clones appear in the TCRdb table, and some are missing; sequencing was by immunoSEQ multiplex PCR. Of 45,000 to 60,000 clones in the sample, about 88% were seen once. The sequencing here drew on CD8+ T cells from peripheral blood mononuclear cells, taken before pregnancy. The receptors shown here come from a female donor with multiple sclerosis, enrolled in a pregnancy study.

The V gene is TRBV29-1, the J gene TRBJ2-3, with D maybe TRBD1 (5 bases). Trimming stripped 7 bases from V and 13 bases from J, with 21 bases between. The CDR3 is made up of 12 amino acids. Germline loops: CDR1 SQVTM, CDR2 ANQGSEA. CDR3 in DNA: TGCAGCGCCGTATCTGGGGCCGGATGGGAGTATTTT. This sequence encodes CSAVSGAGWEYF.

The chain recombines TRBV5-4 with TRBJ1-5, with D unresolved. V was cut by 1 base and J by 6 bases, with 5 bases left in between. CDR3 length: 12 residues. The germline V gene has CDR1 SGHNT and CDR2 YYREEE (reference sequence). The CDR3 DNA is TGTGCCAGCAGCTTGTCGGGTCAGCCCCAGCATTTT. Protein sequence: CASSLSGQPQHF.

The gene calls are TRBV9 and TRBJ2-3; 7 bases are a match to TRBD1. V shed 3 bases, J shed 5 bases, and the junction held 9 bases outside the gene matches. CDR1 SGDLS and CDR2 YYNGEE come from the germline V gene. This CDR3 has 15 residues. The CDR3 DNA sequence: TGTGCCAGCAGCGATGAGGGGGCCTCCGGAGATACGCAGTATTTT. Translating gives CASSDEGASGDTQYF.

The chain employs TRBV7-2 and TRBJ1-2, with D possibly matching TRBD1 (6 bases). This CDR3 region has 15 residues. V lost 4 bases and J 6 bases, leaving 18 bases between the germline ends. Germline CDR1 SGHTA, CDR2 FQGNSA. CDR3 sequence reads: CASSSYAQGSHGYTF. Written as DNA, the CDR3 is TGTGCCAGCAGCTCCTACGCACAGGGATCCCATGGCTACACCTTC.

CDR3: CASSQTGFSGNTIYF. Written as DNA, the CDR3 is TGCGCCAGCAGCCAAACAGGTTTCTCTGGAAACACCATATATTTT. The rearrangement uses TRBV4-3 and TRBJ1-3; D is perhaps TRBD1 (5 bases). The CDR3 consists of 15 residues. Germline V CDR1 and CDR2: LGHNA, YSLEER. The V gene lost 2 bases and the J gene lost 0 bases, with 8 bases spanning the gap.

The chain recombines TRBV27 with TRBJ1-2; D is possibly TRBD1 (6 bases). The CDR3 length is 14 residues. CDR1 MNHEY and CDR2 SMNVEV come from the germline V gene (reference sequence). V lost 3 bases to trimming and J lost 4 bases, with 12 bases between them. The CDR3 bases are TGTGCCAGCAGTTTCCTTGGACAGAGCTATGGCTACACCTTC. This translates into CASSFLGQSYGYTF.

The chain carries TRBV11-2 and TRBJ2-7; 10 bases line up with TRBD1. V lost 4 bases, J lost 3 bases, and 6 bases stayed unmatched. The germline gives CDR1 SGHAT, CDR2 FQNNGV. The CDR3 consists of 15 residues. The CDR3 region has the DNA TGTGCCAGCAGCTATTCGACAGGGGGCTTCTACGAGCAGTACTTC. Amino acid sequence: CASSYSTGGFYEQYF.

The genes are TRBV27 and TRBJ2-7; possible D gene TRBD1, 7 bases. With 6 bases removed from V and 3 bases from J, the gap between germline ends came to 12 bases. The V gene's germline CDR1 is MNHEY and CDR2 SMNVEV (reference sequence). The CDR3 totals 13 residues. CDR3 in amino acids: CASSAGGIYEQYF. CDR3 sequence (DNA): TGTGCCAGCAGCGCAGGGGGGATCTACGAGCAGTACTTC.

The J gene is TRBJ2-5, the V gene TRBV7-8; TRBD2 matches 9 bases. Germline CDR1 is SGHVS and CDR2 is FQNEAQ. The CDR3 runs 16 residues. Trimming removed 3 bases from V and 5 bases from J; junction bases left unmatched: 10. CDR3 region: CASSFERVAGVETQYF. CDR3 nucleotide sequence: TGTGCCAGCAGCTTTGAGCGGGTAGCGGGGGTCGAGACCCAGTACTTC.

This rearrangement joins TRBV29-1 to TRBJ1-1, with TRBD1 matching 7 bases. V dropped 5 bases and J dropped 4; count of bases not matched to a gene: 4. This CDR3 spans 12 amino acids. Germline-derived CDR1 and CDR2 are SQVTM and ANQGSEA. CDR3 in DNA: TGCAGCGTTCGGCAGGGGGGCACTGAAGCTTTCTTT. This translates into CSVRQGGTEAFF.

CDR3 residues: CASSQSVGVYEQYF. The CDR3 DNA follows: TGCGCCAGCAGCCAAAGCGTAGGGGTCTACGAGCAGTACTTC. The chain recombines TRBV4-1 with TRBJ2-7, with a possible D match to TRBD1 (5 bases). CDR1 is MGHRA and CDR2 is YSYEKL in the germline V gene. CDR3 length: 14 amino acids. Trimming left V 2 bases short and J 3 bases short, with 11 bases between.

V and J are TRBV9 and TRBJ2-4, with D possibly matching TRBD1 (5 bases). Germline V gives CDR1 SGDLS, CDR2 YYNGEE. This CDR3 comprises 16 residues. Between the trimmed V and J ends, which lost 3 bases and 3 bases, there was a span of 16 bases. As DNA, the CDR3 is TGTGCCAGCAGCGACGGCAGGGAAGTGGGCAAAAACATTCAGTACTTC. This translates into CASSDGREVGKNIQYF.

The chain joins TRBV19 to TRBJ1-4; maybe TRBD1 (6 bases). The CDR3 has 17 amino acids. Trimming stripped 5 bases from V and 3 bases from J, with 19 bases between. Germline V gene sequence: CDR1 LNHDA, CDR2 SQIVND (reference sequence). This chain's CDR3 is CASSQITGIGANEKLFF. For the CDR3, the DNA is TGTGCCAGTAGTCAGATAACAGGGATCGGGGCTAATGAAAAACTGTTTTTT.

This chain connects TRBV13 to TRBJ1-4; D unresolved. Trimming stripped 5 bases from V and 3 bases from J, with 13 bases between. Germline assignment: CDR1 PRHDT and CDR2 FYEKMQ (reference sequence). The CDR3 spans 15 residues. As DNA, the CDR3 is TGTGCCAGCAGCCCTAGATCCCTACCTAATGAAAAACTGTTTTTT. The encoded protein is CASSPRSLPNEKLFF.

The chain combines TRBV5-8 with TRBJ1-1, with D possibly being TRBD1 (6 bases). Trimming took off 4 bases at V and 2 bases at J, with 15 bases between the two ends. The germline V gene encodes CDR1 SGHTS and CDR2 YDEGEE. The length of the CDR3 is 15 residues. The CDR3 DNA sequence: TGTGCCAGCAGCACCGGACAGTCACCTAACACTGAAGCTTTCTTT. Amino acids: CASSTGQSPNTEAFF.

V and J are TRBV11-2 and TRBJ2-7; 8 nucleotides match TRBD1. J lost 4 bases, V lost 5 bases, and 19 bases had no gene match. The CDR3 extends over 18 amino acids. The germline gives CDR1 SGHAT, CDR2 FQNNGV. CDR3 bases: TGTGCCAGCAGCACTACCCTCCCGAGGGACAGGATAAGGTACGAGCAGTACTTC. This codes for CASSTTLPRDRIRYEQYF.

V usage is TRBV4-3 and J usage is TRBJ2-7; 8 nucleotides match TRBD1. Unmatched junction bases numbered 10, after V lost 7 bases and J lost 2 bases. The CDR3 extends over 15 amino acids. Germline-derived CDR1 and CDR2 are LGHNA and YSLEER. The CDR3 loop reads CASTIHRGSAYEQYF. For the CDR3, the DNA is TGCGCCAGCACCATCCACAGGGGGTCGGCCTACGAGCAGTACTTC.

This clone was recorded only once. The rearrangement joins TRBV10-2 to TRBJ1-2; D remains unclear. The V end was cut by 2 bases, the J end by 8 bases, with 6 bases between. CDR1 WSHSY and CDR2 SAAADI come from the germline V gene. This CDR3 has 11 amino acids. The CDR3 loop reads CASSESRGYTF. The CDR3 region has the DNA TGCGCCAGCAGTGAGAGTCGGGGCTACACCTTC.

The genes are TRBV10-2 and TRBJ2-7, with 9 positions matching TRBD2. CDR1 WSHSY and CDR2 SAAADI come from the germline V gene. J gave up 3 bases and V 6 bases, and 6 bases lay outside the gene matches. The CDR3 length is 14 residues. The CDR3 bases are TGCGCCAGCAGGGAAGGGCGGGGGGGCTACGAGCAGTACTTC. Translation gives CASREGRGGYEQYF.